Below, 3 T cell receptor beta chains from the same sample are listed, as sequenced in a study of regulatory T cells in long-lasting Graves disease. Assembly of TCR beta libraries relied on iRepertoire HTBI primers together with Arm-PCR of CDR3 regions. MiXCR, applied by TCRdb to the multiplex PCR reads, yields one record per CDR3 protein. This repertoire shows 350,000 to 450,000 distinct CDR3 sequences, about 21% found once; its top ten account for about 13%. Time point noted: persistent/refractory GD, antithyroid drugs over 5 years with positive TRAb. RNA extracted from PBMCs served as the sequencing template. The sample consisted of peripheral blood mononuclear cells (PBMCs), taken when the disease was refractory, from a patient treated with antithyroid drugs. All receptors derive from a female donor with Graves disease.

The CDR3 nucleotides are TGTGCCAGCAGCTTGGTAGTGGGCGGAGGAGGGTATGAAAAACTGTTTTTT. Translated, it gives CASSLVVGGGGYEKLFF. The chain joins TRBV5-5 to TRBJ1-4; D not resolved. Per germline, CDR1 SGHKS and CDR2 YYEKEE (reference sequence). This CDR3 has 17 amino acids. V lost 0 bases, J lost 6 bases, and 18 bases lay in between. Filled out from reference TRBV5-5 and TRBJ1-4, the complete variable domain reads DAGVTQSPTHLIKTRGQQVTLRCSPISGHKSVSWYQQVLGQGPQFIFQYYEKEERGRGNFPDRFSARQFPNYSSELNVNALLLGDSALYLCASSLVVGGGGYEKLFFGSGTQLSVL.

This clonotype was counted between two and nine times. In nucleotides, the CDR3 is TGTGCCAGCAGCCTTAATAGTCCCTACGAGCAGTACTTC. This translates into CASSLNSPYEQYF. The V call is TRBV12-3 or TRBV12-4, the J call TRBJ2-7; D unresolved. Trimming shortened V by 6 bases and J by 2 bases, and 11 bases separated the two germline ends. This CDR3 region has 13 residues.

This clonotype has at least ten counts. The chain has TRBV7-2 and TRBJ2-7, with TRBD1 as a possible D gene (6 bases). CDR3 length: 14 amino acids. V dropped 4 bases and J dropped 2 bases, with 12 bases sitting between them. The V gene's germline CDR1 is SGHTA and CDR2 FQGNSA. In nucleotides, the CDR3 is TGTGCCAGCAGCTACCCGGGACATACCTACGAGCAGTACTTC. Amino acids: CASSYPGHTYEQYF.